Below, 11 T cell receptor beta chains from the same sample are listed, as sequenced in a study of CD8+ T cells in alopecia areata. Specified treatment: oral pan-JAK inhibitor, 5-10 mg twice daily. Extracted from the samples, RNA was reverse transcribed into cDNA to serve as the sequencing template. Sequencing was performed with immunoSEQ multiplex PCR; in TCRdb, only in-frame clones are kept and a portion is missing. The table includes some 200,000 clones, approximately 56% detected once. The sequences come from CD4+ T cells sorted from blood, collected at week 4, from a patient treated with tofacitinib. Receptors were obtained from a human donor with alopecia areata.

A single count supports this clone. The chain joins TRBV30 to TRBJ1-5; TRBD1 is a possible D gene (6 bases). Deletions cut 3 bases from V and 4 bases from J, with 13 bases between. CDR1 is GTSNPN, CDR2 SVGIG, per germline (reference sequence). CDR3 length equals 14 residues. The CDR3 nucleotides read TGTGCCTGGAGCCATGGGGGGCCTAATCAGCCCCAGCATTTT. Translated, it gives CAWSHGGPNQPQHF.

Only a few counts were recorded for this clone. Other nucleotide sequences from this sample produce the same CDR3. J is TRBJ2-5 and V is TRBV6-5; D is undetermined. Germline V gives CDR1 MNHEY, CDR2 SVGAGI. The length of the CDR3 is 12 residues. V lost 5 bases to trimming and J lost 2 bases, with 6 bases between them. The DNA of the CDR3 is TGTGCCAGCAGTCGGCCTCAAGAGACCCAGTACTTC. Its protein product is CASSRPQETQYF.

This clone was seen a handful of times. CDR3 loop: CASSFPGPRNYGYTF. CDR3 DNA: TGTGCCAGCAGTTTCCCGGGACCGAGAAACTATGGCTACACCTTC. The chain recombines TRBV28 with TRBJ1-2; D perhaps matches TRBD1 (5 bases). This CDR3 is 15 amino acids long. Germline CDR1 reads MDHEN; CDR2 reads SYDVKM. Trimming cost V 3 bases and J 2 bases, with 13 bases left between them.

This clone was picked up a small number of times. V is TRBV7-9 and J is TRBJ2-5; D gene uncertain. V shed 1 base and J shed 5 bases, with 14 bases lying between them. CDR1 and CDR2 (germline): SEHNR, FQNEAQ (reference sequence). This CDR3 is 15 amino acids long. The DNA for the CDR3 is TGTGCCAGCAGCTTAGGTCCCATCAGAGTTGAGACCCAGTACTTC. Protein product: CASSLGPIRVETQYF.

The chain couples TRBV2 to TRBJ2-7; tentatively, D is TRBD2 (5 bases). From germline, CDR1 is SNHLY and CDR2 FYNNEI. CDR3 length: 12 residues. V gave up 6 bases and J gave up 0 bases, with 6 bases separating them. The CDR3 reads CASSGISYEQYF. In DNA, the CDR3 is TGTGCCAGCAGCGGGATCTCCTACGAGCAGTACTTC.

This clone has a handful of counts. V is TRBV29-1 and J is TRBJ1-2; D possibly corresponds to TRBD1 (6 bases). The CDR3 is made up of 13 amino acids. Per germline, CDR1 SQVTM and CDR2 ANQGSEA. Trimming took off 2 bases at V and 8 bases at J, with 15 bases between the two ends. CDR3 DNA: TGCAGCGTTGAAAAGCCGGGGGCAATGGGCTACACCTTC. This codes for CSVEKPGAMGYTF.

V is TRBV6-5 and J is TRBJ1-5, with 8 bases identical to TRBD1. V shed 4 bases, J shed 5 bases, and the junction held 4 bases outside the gene matches. Looked up from germline, CDR1 is MNHEY and CDR2 is SVGAGI. The CDR3 has 14 amino acids. CDR3 residues: CASSWTGRDQPQHF. The DNA of the CDR3 is TGTGCCAGCAGTTGGACAGGGAGGGATCAGCCCCAGCATTTT.

The chain employs TRBV6-6 and TRBJ1-1; 7 nucleotides match TRBD1. Germline V gene lookup returns CDR1 MNHNY and CDR2 SVGAGI (reference sequence). V shed 7 bases and J 2 bases; nucleotides not matched to a gene: 4. The CDR3 is 13 residues long. In nucleotides, the CDR3 is TGTGCCAGCAAGGGGGACAGAAACACTGAAGCTTTCTTT. This sequence encodes CASKGDRNTEAFF.

The rearrangement uses TRBV27 and TRBJ1-6; 10 positions agree with TRBD1. The CDR3 has 14 amino acids. CDR1 MNHEY and CDR2 SMNVEV come from the germline V gene (reference sequence). V dropped 6 bases and J dropped 10; count of bases not matched to a gene: 6. The CDR3 nucleotides are TGTGCCAGCAGACGCGGGACAGGGGTGTCACCCCTCCACTTT. It translates to CASRRGTGVSPLHF.

This clone turned up a few times. The chain links TRBV6-5 to TRBJ2-7; D call uncertain. The CDR3 runs 13 residues. Deletions cut 7 bases from V and 0 bases from J, with 10 bases between. Germline assignment: CDR1 MNHEY and CDR2 SVGAGI. The CDR3 is CASTSPYSYEQYF. Written as DNA, the CDR3 is TGTGCCAGCACTTCTCCATACTCCTACGAGCAGTACTTC.

V is TRBV2 and J is TRBJ1-2, with D perhaps matching TRBD1 (6 bases). CDR1 SNHLY and CDR2 FYNNEI come from the germline V gene. Trimming pared 8 bases from V and 4 bases from J, leaving 11 bases between. The length of the CDR3 is 12 residues. The CDR3 DNA reads TGTGCCAGCGGGGGACAAAGCTATGGCTACACCTTC. Its translation: CASGGQSYGYTF. Filled out from reference TRBV2 and TRBJ1-2, the complete variable domain reads EPEVTQTPSHQVTQMGQEVILRCVPISNHLYFYWYRQILGQKVEFLVSFYNNEISEKSEIFDDQFSVERPDGSNFTLKIRSTKLEDSAMYFCASGGQSYGYTFGSGTRLTVV.